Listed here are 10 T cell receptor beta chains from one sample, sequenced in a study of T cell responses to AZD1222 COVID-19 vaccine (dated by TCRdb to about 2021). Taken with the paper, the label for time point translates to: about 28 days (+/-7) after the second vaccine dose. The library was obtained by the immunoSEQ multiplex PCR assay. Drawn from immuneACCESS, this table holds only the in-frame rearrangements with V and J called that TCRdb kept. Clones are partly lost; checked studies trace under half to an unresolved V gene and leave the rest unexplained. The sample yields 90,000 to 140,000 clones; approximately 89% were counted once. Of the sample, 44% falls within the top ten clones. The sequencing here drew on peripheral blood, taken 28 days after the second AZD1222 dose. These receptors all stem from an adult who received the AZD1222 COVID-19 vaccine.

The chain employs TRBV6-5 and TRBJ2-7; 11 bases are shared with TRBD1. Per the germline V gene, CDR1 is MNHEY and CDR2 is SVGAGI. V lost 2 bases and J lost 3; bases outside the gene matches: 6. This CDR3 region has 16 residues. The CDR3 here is CASSYALGTGGYEQYF. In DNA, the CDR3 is TGTGCCAGCAGTTACGCCCTCGGGACAGGGGGCTACGAGCAGTACTTC.

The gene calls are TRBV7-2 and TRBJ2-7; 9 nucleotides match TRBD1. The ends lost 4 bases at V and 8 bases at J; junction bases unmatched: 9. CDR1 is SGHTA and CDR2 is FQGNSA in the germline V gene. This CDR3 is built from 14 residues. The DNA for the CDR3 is TGTGCCAGCAGCTCGGGACAGGGTCCACTAAAGCAGTACTTC. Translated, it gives CASSSGQGPLKQYF. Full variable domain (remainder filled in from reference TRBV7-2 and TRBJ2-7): GAGVSQSPSNKVTEKGKDVELRCDPISGHTALYWYRQSLGQGLEFLIYFQGNSAPDKSGLPSDRFSAERTGGSVSTLTIQRTQQEDSAVYLCASSSGQGPLKQYFGPGTRLTVT.

CDR3 protein: CASSSSGPTYNEQFF. Here the CDR3 DNA reads TGTGCCAGCAGCTCTAGCGGACCAACCTACAATGAGCAGTTCTTC. This chain links TRBV11-3 with TRBJ2-1; 7 bases match TRBD2. There are 15 residues in the CDR3. From germline, CDR1 is SGHNT and CDR2 YENEEA. V dropped 4 bases and J dropped 2; count of bases not matched to a gene: 5.

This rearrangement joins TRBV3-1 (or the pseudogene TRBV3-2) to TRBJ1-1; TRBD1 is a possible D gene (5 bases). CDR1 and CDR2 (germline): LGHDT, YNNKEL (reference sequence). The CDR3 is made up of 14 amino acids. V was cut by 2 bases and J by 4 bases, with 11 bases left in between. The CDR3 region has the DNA TGTGCCAGCAGCCAACAGGGAAGGGTCACTGAAGCTTTCTTT. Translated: CASSQQGRVTEAFF.

This chain's CDR3 is CSVEDWERLISYNEQFF. The CDR3 bases are TGCAGCGTTGAAGATTGGGAGCGGCTGATCTCCTACAATGAGCAGTTCTTC. The chain links TRBV29-1 to TRBJ2-1; the D gene is possibly TRBD2 (5 bases). CDR3 length: 17 amino acids. The V end was cut by 0 bases, the J end by 0 bases, with 15 bases between. Germline CDR1 and CDR2: SQVTM and ANQGSEA.

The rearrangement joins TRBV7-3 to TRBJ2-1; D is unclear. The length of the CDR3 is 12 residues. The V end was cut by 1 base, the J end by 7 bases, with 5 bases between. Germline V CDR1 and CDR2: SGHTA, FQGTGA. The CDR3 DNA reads TGTGCCAGCAGCTTAAACAGAAATGAGCAGTTCTTC. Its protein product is CASSLNRNEQFF.

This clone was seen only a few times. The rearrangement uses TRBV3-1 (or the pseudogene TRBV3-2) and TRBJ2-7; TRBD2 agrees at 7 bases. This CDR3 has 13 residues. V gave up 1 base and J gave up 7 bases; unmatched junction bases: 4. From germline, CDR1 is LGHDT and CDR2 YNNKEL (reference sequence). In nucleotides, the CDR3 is TGTGCCAGCAGCCAAGGGGGGGGGATGGAGCAGTACTTC. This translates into CASSQGGGMEQYF.

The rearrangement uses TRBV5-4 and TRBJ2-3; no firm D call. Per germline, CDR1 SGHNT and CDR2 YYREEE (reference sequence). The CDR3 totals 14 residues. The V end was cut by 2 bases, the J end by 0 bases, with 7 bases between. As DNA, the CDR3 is TGTGCCAGCAGCTTAAGGTCTAGCACAGATACGCAGTATTTT. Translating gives CASSLRSSTDTQYF. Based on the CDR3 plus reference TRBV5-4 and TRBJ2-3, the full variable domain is ETGVTQSPTHLIKTRGQQVTLRCSSQSGHNTVSWYQQALGQGPQFIFQYYREEENGRGNFPPRFSGLQFPNYSSELNVNALELDDSALYLCASSLRSSTDTQYFGPGTRLTVL.

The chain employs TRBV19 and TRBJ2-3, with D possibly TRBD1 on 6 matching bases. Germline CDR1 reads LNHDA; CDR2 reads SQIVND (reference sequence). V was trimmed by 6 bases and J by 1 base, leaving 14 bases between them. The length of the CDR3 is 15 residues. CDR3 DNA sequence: TGTGCCAGTAGCCTCTCGGGACAAGGCACAGATACGCAGTATTTT. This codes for CASSLSGQGTDTQYF.

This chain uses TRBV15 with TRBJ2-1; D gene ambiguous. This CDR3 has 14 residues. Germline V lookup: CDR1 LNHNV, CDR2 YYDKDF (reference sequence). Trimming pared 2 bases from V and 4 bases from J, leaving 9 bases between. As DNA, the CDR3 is TGTGCCACCAGCAGACTGGCAGGTTACAATGAGCAGTTCTTC. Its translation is CATSRLAGYNEQFF. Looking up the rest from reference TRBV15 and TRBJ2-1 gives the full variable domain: DAMVIQNPRYQVTQFGKPVTLSCSQTLNHNVMYWYQQKSSQAPKLLFHYYDKDFNNEADTPDNFQSRRPNTSFCFLDIRSPGLGDTAMYLCATSRLAGYNEQFFGPGTRLTVL.